This T cell receptor beta chain was identified during a study of blood T cell repertoires in COVID-19. Per the authors' pipeline: From reference gene primer amplification, estimates of nucleated cell counts were derived. The protocol was immunoSEQ multiplex PCR, while the TCRdb copy is restricted to in-frame clones and leaves out a portion. Clone size and V and J calls were adopted from that table, with D and trimming inferred from the DNA. The sample yields approximately 200,000 clones, around 88% seen once. The germline V gene has CDR1 LNHDA and CDR2 SQIVND (reference sequence). This CDR3 has 16 residues. The V end was cut by 1 base, the J end by 0 bases, with 10 bases between.

The rearrangement uses TRBV19 and TRBJ1-3; a possible D gene is TRBD1 (6 bases). Sequencing was carried out using peripheral blood. The receptor's source is a man in his late teens or twenties with active or convalescent COVID-19. This CDR3 is CASSIVGGPSGNTIYF. As DNA, the CDR3 is TGTGCCAGTAGTATAGTTGGGGGCCCCTCTGGAAACACCATATATTTT.